This T cell receptor (beta chain) was profiled in a study of shared clonotypes between healthy human individuals. Here immunoSEQ multiplex PCR was the method, and the copy in TCRdb shows in-frame clones only, minus some. Here the sample spans about a million clones, over 60% being singletons. V lost 5 bases, J lost 4 bases, and 10 bases stayed unmatched. Germline V gene sequence: CDR1 SGHTA, CDR2 FQGTGA. The CDR3 is made up of 16 amino acids. This sequence originates from a man aged 18 to 35 in good health. The sample taken for sequencing was memory CD4+ T cells sorted from blood. Subset noted: CD45RA-negative fraction. This chain connects TRBV7-3 to TRBJ2-3; 9 nucleotides line up with TRBD2. The CDR3 DNA reads TGTGCCAGCAGCCCTCGCCCAGCGGGGGGAGCAGATACGCAGTATTTT. Amino acids: CASSPRPAGGADTQYF. The full variable domain, in which reference TRBV7-3 and TRBJ2-3 provide the parts outside the CDR3, is GAGVSQTPSNKVTEKGKYVELRCDPISGHTALYWYRQSLGQGPEFLIYFQGTGAADDSGLPNDRFFAVRPEGSVSTLKIQRTERGDSAVYLCASSPRPAGGADTQYFGPGTRLTVL.